The TCR beta chain described here comes from a study of T cell changes during pregnancy in multiple sclerosis. V was trimmed by 9 bases and J by 5 bases, leaving 19 bases between them. Germline assignment: CDR1 LNHDA and CDR2 SQIVND (reference sequence). This CDR3 is built from 14 residues. The assay was immunoSEQ multiplex PCR, and TCRdb's table has in-frame clones only and misses some. Of some 49,000 clones in the sample, roughly 90% were seen once. This material consisted of peripheral blood, taken after pregnancy. V usage is TRBV19 and J usage is TRBJ2-5; D possibly corresponds to TRBD2 (5 bases). The TCR was taken from a female donor in good health, enrolled as a control in a pregnancy study. As DNA, the CDR3 is TGTGCCAGACTAGGTGGAAAGGTTGGGGAGACCCAGTACTTC. It is translated as CARLGGKVGETQYF.